The 13 T cell receptor beta chains below come from one sample, sequenced in a study of T cell clonotyping in hematopoietic cell transplantation. Measured with immunoSEQ multiplex PCR; TCRdb has only the in-frame clones, and not every one. Of 2,000 to 2,500 clones detected, roughly 94% appear once; the ten largest clones hold roughly 4%. Source material: peripheral blood mononuclear cells. The receptor set was obtained from a man aged 50 to 59 in good health. Some clones in this sample may be carry-over from other donors' samples.

The DNA of the CDR3 is TGTGCCAGCAGTTGGGGCAGGACTGCTGGAAACACCATATATTTT. Encoded protein: CASSWGRTAGNTIYF. V is TRBV6-5 and J is TRBJ1-3, with D possibly TRBD1 on 5 matching bases. V lost 4 bases, J lost 2 bases, and 12 bases lay in between. Germline assignment: CDR1 MNHEY and CDR2 SVGAGI. The CDR3 spans 15 residues.

The chain employs TRBV6-5 and TRBJ2-7; D is unclear. The germline gives CDR1 MNHEY, CDR2 SVGAGI. V was clipped by 4 bases and J by 6 bases, with 7 bases between them. CDR3 length equals 11 residues. The CDR3 is CASSFFSEQYF. The CDR3 DNA sequence: TGTGCCAGCAGTTTCTTTTCCGAGCAGTACTTC.

This sequence joins TRBV2 and TRBJ1-4; unclear D gene. The germline V gene has CDR1 SNHLY and CDR2 FYNNEI. V lost 5 bases to trimming and J lost 11 bases, with 15 bases between them. The CDR3 is 13 amino acids. This CDR3 is CASSNELSEKLFF. The DNA of the CDR3 is TGTGCCAGCAGTAATGAGCTTTCGGAGAAACTGTTTTTT.

The rearrangement joins TRBV7-9 to TRBJ1-5, with 7 positions matching TRBD1. J was trimmed by 3 bases and V by 0 bases; bases with no gene match: 5. CDR3 length equals 16 residues. From germline, CDR1 is SEHNR and CDR2 FQNEAQ (reference sequence). For the CDR3, the DNA is TGTGCCAGCAGCTTAGCGGGACAGTCACTCAATCAGCCCCAGCATTTT. As protein: CASSLAGQSLNQPQHF.

The rearrangement links TRBV5-1 to TRBJ2-5; 14 bases are shared with TRBD2. This CDR3 comprises 17 residues. Germline trimming cut 2 bases from V and 4 bases from J; bases unmatched to any gene: 7. Germline V gives CDR1 SGHRS, CDR2 YFSETQ. The CDR3 loop reads CASSFGLAGGAAETQYF. The CDR3 DNA reads as TGCGCCAGCAGCTTCGGACTAGCGGGGGGCGCGGCAGAGACCCAGTACTTC.

The chain uses TRBV30 and TRBJ2-1; no clear D. The V end lost 2 bases, the J end lost 0 bases, and 11 bases lay between the germline ends. Germline lookup yields CDR1 GTSNPN and CDR2 SVGIG (reference sequence). The CDR3 is 15 residues long. In DNA form, the CDR3 reads TGTGCCTGGAGTCGGTTGCTGAGCTCCTACAATGAGCAGTTCTTC. Its protein product is CAWSRLLSSYNEQFF.

The chain carries TRBV6-5 and TRBJ1-6; 9 nucleotides line up with TRBD1. This CDR3 contains 15 residues. The germline gives CDR1 MNHEY, CDR2 SVGAGI. Trimming at V came to 2 bases and at J to 10 bases, leaving 6 bases not matched to a gene. The CDR3 region is CASSYDRGSVSPLHF. Here the CDR3 DNA reads TGTGCCAGCAGTTACGACAGGGGGTCTGTATCACCCCTCCACTTT.

The chain has TRBV30 and TRBJ1-4; tentatively, D is TRBD1 (5 bases). Germline V gene sequence: CDR1 GTSNPN, CDR2 SVGIG (reference sequence). The CDR3 extends over 13 amino acids. V lost 1 base and J lost 6, with 9 bases in between. CDR3 DNA: TGTGCCTGGAGTGAACAGGTGGATGAAAAACTGTTTTTT. Translated: CAWSEQVDEKLFF.

The chain links TRBV29-1 to TRBJ2-2; a weak D match, TRBD1 (8 bases). Germline lookup yields CDR1 SQVTM and CDR2 ANQGSEA. The length of the CDR3 is 13 residues. Between the trimmed V and J ends, which lost 6 bases and 5 bases, there was a span of 13 bases. CDR3 in amino acids: CSVNRGGTGELFF. In DNA, the CDR3 is TGCAGCGTCAACAGGGGGGGGACCGGGGAGCTGTTTTTT.

CDR3 in amino acids: CASSYSAGTTNEKLFF. The CDR3 DNA reads as TGTGCCAGCAGTTACTCGGCCGGAACAACTAATGAAAAACTGTTTTTT. This chain joins TRBV6-6 and TRBJ1-4, with no clear D. In germline, CDR1 is MNHNY, CDR2 SVGAGI (reference sequence). The CDR3 is 16 amino acids. V shed 0 bases and J shed 0 bases, with 8 bases lying between them.

V and J are TRBV5-1 and TRBJ2-4; D perhaps matches TRBD2 (5 bases). The V gene's germline CDR1 is SGHRS and CDR2 YFSETQ. Trimming took 0 bases from V and 8 from J, leaving 12 bases between them. This CDR3 comprises 14 residues. This CDR3 is CASSLGGIGDIQYF. The CDR3, as DNA: TGCGCCAGCAGCTTGGGAGGGATCGGCGACATTCAGTACTTC.

The V gene is TRBV28, the J gene TRBJ1-3, with 9 bases identical to TRBD1. The CDR3 is 17 residues long. Germline CDR1 and CDR2: MDHEN and SYDVKM. The V gene end was trimmed by 4 bases and the J gene end by 5 bases; junction bases not matched to a gene: 12. CDR3 nucleotide sequence: TGTGCCAGCAGTTCCGCGTACAGGGGGCGCGGTCGAAACACCATATATTTT. Translated, it gives CASSSAYRGRGRNTIYF.

The V call is TRBV7-4, the J call TRBJ1-1; possibly TRBD1 for D (6 bases). The V end was cut by 1 base, the J end by 5 bases, with 11 bases between. The CDR3 consists of 14 residues. Germline V lookup: CDR1 SGHVT, CDR2 SQSDAQ. CDR3 loop: CASSLGGAPTEAFF. Written as DNA, the CDR3 is TGTGCCAGCAGCTTAGGGGGGGCGCCGACTGAAGCTTTCTTT. The full variable domain, rest sourced from reference TRBV7-4 and TRBJ1-1, is GAGVSQSPRYKVAKRGRDVALRCDSISGHVTLYWYRQTLGQGSEVLTYSQSDAQRDKSGRPSGRFSAERPERSVSTLKIQRTEQGDSAVYLCASSLGGAPTEAFFGQGTRLTVV.